These T cell receptor beta chains were read from a single sample in a study of PD-L1 blockade in urothelial cancer. Method: immunoSEQ multiplex PCR; TCRdb's copy keeps in-frame clones and lacks some. The sample shows around 66,000 clones, 88% of them seen only once. The source material was PBMCs, sampled around atezolizumab (anti-PD-L1) treatment. The receptor set was obtained from a man between 60 and 75 years old with urothelial cancer. Both conserved end residues are part of each CDR3. Fields, in order: J gene, V gene, D gene, clone size, CDR3 protein, CDR3 DNA. A D gene is named only where the DNA matches it firmly. Rows give clone size only sometimes, using once, few, many, or a class for an expanded clone.

J: TRBJ2-7; V: TRBV11-3; D: .; size: once; CDR3: CASSSRSGGDSYEQYF; DNA: TGTGCCAGCAGCTCCCGGTCGGGTGGAGACTCCTACGAGCAGTACTTC
J: TRBJ2-2; V: TRBV18; D: .; size: once; CDR3: CASSSNLRDSGTGELFF; DNA: TGTGCCAGCTCAAGTAACCTCCGGGACTCGGGCACCGGGGAGCTGTTTTTT
J: TRBJ2-7; V: TRBV10-3; D: .; size: .; CDR3: CATGRGGDGKQYF; DNA: TGTGCCACGGGGAGGGGGGGTGATGGCAAGCAGTACTTC
J: TRBJ2-7; V: TRBV25-1; D: TRBD1; size: .; CDR3: CASSESGTANEQYF; DNA: TGTGCCAGCAGTGAATCGGGGACAGCGAACGAGCAGTACTTC
J: TRBJ2-7; V: TRBV10-2; D: .; size: .; CDR3: CASSAGTHPYEQYF; DNA: TGCGCCAGCAGTGCAGGGACTCATCCTTACGAGCAGTACTTC
J: TRBJ2-1; V: TRBV19; D: .; size: .; CDR3: CASEMGPASDEQFF; DNA: TGTGCCAGTGAGATGGGGCCGGCGAGCGATGAGCAGTTCTTC
J: TRBJ2-2; V: TRBV4-3; D: TRBD2; size: .; CDR3: CASRSRSVAGGGNTGELFF; DNA: TGCGCCAGCAGGTCAAGGTCGGTAGCGGGAGGGGGAAACACCGGGGAGCTGTTTTTT
J: TRBJ1-1; V: TRBV7-9; D: .; size: .; CDR3: CASSFYGGSGQRNTEAFF; DNA: TGTGCCAGCAGCTTCTACGGGGGGTCAGGACAACGGAACACTGAAGCTTTCTTT
J: TRBJ2-6; V: TRBV7-6; D: .; size: .; CDR3: CASSTGSSGANVLTF; DNA: TGTGCCAGCAGCACGGGGTCCTCTGGGGCCAACGTCCTGACTTTC
J: TRBJ2-7; V: TRBV5-4; D: TRBD1; size: .; CDR3: CASRRGGIEYEQYF; DNA: TGTGCCAGCAGACGAGGGGGCATCGAGTACGAGCAGTACTTC
J: TRBJ2-2; V: TRBV7-7; D: .; size: .; CDR3: CASSTGSGLSNTGELFF; DNA: TGTGCTAGCAGCACCGGTTCAGGTCTGTCGAACACCGGGGAGCTGTTTTTT
J: TRBJ1-1; V: TRBV5-6; D: .; size: .; CDR3: CASRPSGNTEAFF; DNA: TGTGCCAGCAGACCCTCCGGGAACACTGAAGCTTTCTTT
J: TRBJ2-7; V: TRBV19; D: TRBD1; size: once; CDR3: CASSIGTGGTYEQYF; DNA: TGTGCCAGTAGTATCGGGACAGGGGGTACCTACGAGCAGTACTTC
J: TRBJ2-1; V: TRBV5-1; D: .; size: few; CDR3: CASSPRTDRGEQFF; DNA: TGCGCCAGCAGCCCCAGGACTGATCGGGGTGAGCAGTTCTTC
J: TRBJ2-7; V: TRBV10-1; D: .; size: .; CDR3: CASSEQAFDEQYF; DNA: TGCGCCAGCAGTGAGCAGGCATTCGACGAGCAGTACTTC
J: TRBJ1-6; V: TRBV6-6; D: .; size: .; CDR3: CASSYSTGHNSPLHF; DNA: TGTGCCAGCAGTTACTCGACAGGCCATAATTCACCCCTCCACTTT
J: TRBJ2-1; V: TRBV5-1; D: .; size: .; CDR3: CASSSRAEYNEQFF; DNA: TGCGCCAGCAGTTCCCGAGCCGAGTACAATGAGCAGTTCTTC
J: TRBJ2-5; V: TRBV6-1; D: .; size: .; CDR3: CASSEGGGWGREETQYF; DNA: TGTGCCAGCAGTGAAGGAGGTGGCTGGGGGCGCGAGGAGACCCAGTACTTC
J: TRBJ2-7; V: TRBV4-3; D: TRBD1; size: .; CDR3: CASSPGTGFVVEQYF; DNA: TGCGCCAGCAGCCCCGGGACAGGGTTTGTGGTCGAGCAGTACTTC
J: TRBJ1-4; V: TRBV7-9; D: .; size: .; CDR3: CASSLGQAPTNEKLFF; DNA: TGTGCCAGCAGCTTGGGACAAGCCCCAACTAATGAAAAACTGTTTTTT
J: TRBJ1-5; V: TRBV7-8; D: .; size: .; CDR3: CASSSLAEVGQPQHF; DNA: TGTGCCAGCAGCTCCCTGGCGGAGGTCGGCCAGCCCCAGCATTTT
J: TRBJ1-5; V: TRBV19; D: .; size: once; CDR3: CASSIADSNQPQHF; DNA: TGTGCCAGTAGTATTGCGGATAGCAATCAGCCCCAGCATTTT
J: TRBJ1-1; V: TRBV2; D: .; size: .; CDR3: CASSPPGFSLVEAFF; DNA: TGTGCCAGCAGCCCACCAGGCTTTAGTCTTGTCGAAGCTTTCTTT
J: TRBJ2-3; V: TRBV2; D: TRBD1; size: .; CDR3: CASSGQGGTDTQYF; DNA: TGTGCCAGCAGTGGGCAGGGGGGCACAGATACGCAGTATTTT
J: TRBJ1-6; V: TRBV30; D: .; size: .; CDR3: CAWSRGSYNSPLHF; DNA: TGTGCCTGGTCCCGGGGTTCCTATAATTCACCCCTCCACTTT
J: TRBJ2-2; V: TRBV27; D: .; size: .; CDR3: CASSTPENHPNTGELFF; DNA: TGTGCCAGCAGTACCCCGGAGAACCACCCGAACACCGGGGAGCTGTTTTTT
J: TRBJ2-7; V: TRBV5-4; D: TRBD2; size: .; CDR3: CASSLGTSGGYEQYF; DNA: TGTGCCAGCAGCTTGGGGACTAGCGGGGGATACGAGCAGTACTTC
J: TRBJ1-2; V: TRBV6-5; D: .; size: .; CDR3: CASSYSGGTVDGYTF; DNA: TGTGCCAGCAGTTACTCGGGGGGAACGGTCGATGGCTACACCTTC
J: TRBJ2-7; V: TRBV7-9; D: .; size: .; CDR3: CASSLAGGGQYF; DNA: TGTGCCAGCAGCTTAGCTGGGGGCGGGCAGTACTTC
J: TRBJ1-1; V: TRBV5-1; D: TRBD1; size: .; CDR3: CASRQGGLWAEAFF; DNA: TGCGCCAGCAGGCAGGGGGGTCTGTGGGCTGAAGCTTTCTTT
J: TRBJ2-3; V: TRBV4-2; D: TRBD2; size: .; CDR3: CASSPHSFRVAGGSDTQYF; DNA: TGTGCCAGCAGCCCTCACTCCTTTCGGGTAGCGGGAGGGTCAGATACGCAGTATTTT
J: TRBJ2-3; V: TRBV9; D: TRBD1; size: .; CDR3: CASSVSGTGATDTQYF; DNA: TGTGCCAGCAGCGTATCCGGGACAGGAGCCACAGATACGCAGTATTTT
J: TRBJ1-3; V: TRBV7-2; D: TRBD1; size: .; CDR3: CASSLVGQGAGNTIYF; DNA: TGTGCCAGCAGCTTAGTTGGGCAGGGGGCTGGAAACACCATATATTTT
J: TRBJ1-4; V: TRBV7-3; D: TRBD1; size: .; CDR3: CASSATGATNEKLFF; DNA: TGTGCCAGCAGCGCGACAGGGGCAACTAATGAAAAACTGTTTTTT
J: TRBJ1-2; V: TRBV18; D: .; size: .; CDR3: CASSPAGEEGYTF; DNA: TGTGCCAGCTCACCCGCCGGGGAGGAGGGCTACACCTTC
J: TRBJ2-1; V: TRBV7-3; D: .; size: .; CDR3: CASSLMSGGLSYNEQFF; DNA: TGTGCCAGCAGCTTAATGAGTGGGGGACTCTCCTACAATGAGCAGTTCTTC
J: TRBJ2-7; V: TRBV7-2; D: TRBD2; size: .; CDR3: CASSTGLAGEQYF; DNA: TGTGCCAGCAGCACGGGACTAGCGGGCGAGCAGTACTTC
J: TRBJ1-2; V: TRBV29-1; D: TRBD1; size: .; CDR3: CSVKDREDYGYTF; DNA: TGCAGCGTTAAGGACAGGGAGGACTATGGCTACACCTTC
J: TRBJ2-6; V: TRBV19; D: TRBD2; size: once; CDR3: CASSITSGISGANVLTF; DNA: TGTGCCAGTAGTATTACTAGCGGGATCTCTGGGGCCAACGTCCTGACTTTC
J: TRBJ1-6; V: TRBV27; D: TRBD1; size: .; CDR3: CASSSDRGLNNSPLHF; DNA: TGTGCCAGCAGTTCTGACAGGGGCCTAAATAATTCACCCCTCCACTTT
J: TRBJ1-5; V: TRBV28; D: .; size: .; CDR3: CASSAVRQPQHF; DNA: TGTGCCAGCAGTGCGGTCCGTCAGCCCCAGCATTTT
J: TRBJ2-3; V: TRBV28; D: TRBD2; size: .; CDR3: CASSWGGARDTQYF; DNA: TGTGCCAGCAGTTGGGGAGGGGCCCGGGATACGCAGTATTTT
J: TRBJ2-1; V: TRBV6-5; D: TRBD1; size: .; CDR3: CASRTGQGGYNEQFF; DNA: TGTGCCAGCAGGACGGGACAGGGGGGCTACAATGAGCAGTTCTTC
J: TRBJ1-6; V: TRBV14; D: TRBD1; size: .; CDR3: CASSQGAGTVLSPLHF; DNA: TGTGCCAGCAGCCAAGGCGCCGGGACAGTCCTTTCACCCCTCCACTTT
J: TRBJ1-2; V: TRBV19; D: TRBD1; size: .; CDR3: CASSQDRGQNYGYTF; DNA: TGTGCCAGTAGTCAGGACAGGGGGCAGAACTATGGCTACACCTTC
J: TRBJ1-2; V: TRBV6-5; D: .; size: .; CDR3: CASSQNQNYGYTF; DNA: TGTGCCAGCAGTCAGAATCAGAACTATGGCTACACCTTC
J: TRBJ2-1; V: TRBV30; D: TRBD1; size: .; CDR3: CAWSTTGTGSYNEQFF; DNA: TGTGCCTGGAGTACGACCGGGACAGGATCTTACAATGAGCAGTTCTTC